Each of the 26 T cell receptor beta chains below was sequenced from the same sample in a study of blood T cell repertoires in COVID-19. Here immunoSEQ multiplex PCR was the method, and the copy in TCRdb shows in-frame clones only, minus some. The sample contains about 330,000 clones, around 87% of which appear only once. The sample taken for sequencing was PBMCs or T cells enriched from blood (not recorded which). The receptors here all came from a woman aged 25 to 39 who had recovered from COVID-19.

The V and J genes are TRBV28 and TRBJ2-3, with 9 bases matching TRBD2. V lost 3 bases, J lost 10 bases, and 8 bases stayed unmatched. Germline assignment: CDR1 MDHEN and CDR2 SYDVKM. This CDR3 contains 14 residues. Here the CDR3 reads CASSFFGGGAPQYF. The CDR3 DNA follows: TGTGCCAGCAGTTTTTTTGGCGGGGGGGCTCCGCAGTATTTT.

The gene calls are TRBV7-6 and TRBJ1-1; possible D gene TRBD1, 5 bases. This CDR3 spans 19 amino acids. Germline-derived CDR1 and CDR2 are SGHVS and FNYEAQ. V dropped 7 bases and J dropped 1 base, with 28 bases sitting between them. The CDR3 DNA is TGTGCCAGCATCCAGTCTCCGCGAAGGAGGGGATGGAAGAACACTGAAGCTTTCTTT. Its protein product is CASIQSPRRRGWKNTEAFF.

The chain combines TRBV14 with TRBJ1-1; D uncertain. The CDR3 is made up of 15 amino acids. Germline loops: CDR1 SGHDN, CDR2 FVKESK. Trimming removed 1 base from V and 0 bases from J, with 9 bases in between. The DNA of the CDR3 is TGTGCCAGCAGCCAAGTCGGGGTTCTGAACACTGAAGCTTTCTTT. Translated: CASSQVGVLNTEAFF.

The genes are TRBV9 and TRBJ1-6, with a tentative D call TRBD1 (6 bases). V was cut by 2 bases and J by 6 bases, with 15 bases left in between. CDR1 is SGDLS and CDR2 is YYNGEE in the germline V gene. There are 16 residues in the CDR3. CDR3 amino acids: CASSVYPGTINSPLHF. In nucleotides, the CDR3 is TGTGCCAGCAGCGTTTACCCCGGGACAATTAATTCACCCCTCCACTTT.

Comments on this clone: Other DNA sequences in the sample encode the same CDR3. The V and J genes are TRBV5-1 and TRBJ2-1; TRBD2 might be the D (6 bases). CDR3 length equals 15 residues. Germline V gene data show CDR1 as SGHRS and CDR2 as YFSETQ. V lost 0 bases and J lost 4, with 11 bases in between. The CDR3 DNA reads TGCGCCAGCAGCTTGGCCGCGGGGACTTACAATGAGCAGTTCTTC. Its translation is CASSLAAGTYNEQFF.

About this clone itself: Within the sample, other DNA sequences also encode this same CDR3. V is TRBV18 and J is TRBJ1-4, with TRBD1 identical over 11 bases. V lost 2 bases, J lost 7 bases, and 0 bases stayed unmatched. Germline CDR1 reads KGHSH; CDR2 reads LQKENI. This CDR3 spans 14 amino acids. The CDR3 spells CASSPGTGGEKLFF. The CDR3 nucleotides are TGTGCCAGCTCACCAGGGACAGGGGGTGAAAAACTGTTTTTT.

This rearrangement joins TRBV2 to TRBJ2-2; TRBD1 agrees at 7 bases. The J segment lost 6 bases and the V segment lost 3 bases, leaving 10 bases of the junction unmatched. CDR1 and CDR2 from the germline V gene are SNHLY and FYNNEI. The CDR3 runs 16 residues. CDR3 residues: CASSDHSTGVAGELFF. The DNA of the CDR3 is TGTGCCAGCAGTGACCATAGCACAGGGGTGGCCGGGGAGCTGTTTTTT.

This chain uses TRBV11-1 with TRBJ1-6, with D possibly being TRBD1 (5 bases). Germline assignment: CDR1 SGHAT and CDR2 FQDESV (reference sequence). There are 15 residues in the CDR3. V was trimmed by 5 bases and J by 7 bases, leaving 15 bases between them. The CDR3: CASSPRGTQNSPLHF. The CDR3 nucleotides read TGTGCCAGCAGCCCTAGAGGGACTCAAAATTCACCCCTCCACTTT.

The genes are TRBV5-5 and TRBJ2-2; the match to TRBD1 covers 8 bases. CDR3 length: 15 amino acids. Germline CDR1 is SGHKS and CDR2 is YYEKEE (reference sequence). V gave up 2 bases and J gave up 4 bases; unmatched junction bases: 4. The CDR3, as DNA: TGTGCCAGCAGCTTACCCAGGGGGCTCACCGGGGAGCTGTTTTTT. The encoded protein is CASSLPRGLTGELFF.

The sample holds one count of this clone. This chain links TRBV5-4 with TRBJ1-2; D might be TRBD1 (6 bases). In germline, CDR1 is SGHNT, CDR2 YYREEE (reference sequence). This CDR3 has 16 residues. V was pared by 1 base and J by 2 bases, with 15 bases between. The chain's CDR3 is CASSLLAGQSNYGYTF. The CDR3 bases are TGTGCCAGCAGCTTGTTGGCCGGACAGAGCAACTATGGCTACACCTTC. Full variable domain (remainder filled in from reference TRBV5-4 and TRBJ1-2): ETGVTQSPTHLIKTRGQQVTLRCSSQSGHNTVSWYQQALGQGPQFIFQYYREEENGRGNFPPRFSGLQFPNYSSELNVNALELDDSALYLCASSLLAGQSNYGYTFGSGTRLTVV.

J is TRBJ1-5 and V is TRBV19; weak D call: TRBD1 (6 bases). The V gene lost 5 bases and the J gene lost 5 bases, with 13 bases spanning the gap. There are 14 residues in the CDR3. Germline V gives CDR1 LNHDA, CDR2 SQIVND (reference sequence). CDR3 coding DNA: TGTGCCAGTAGTCCGTGGACAGATCATCAGCCCCAGCATTTT. The encoded protein is CASSPWTDHQPQHF.

The rearrangement joins TRBV5-5 to TRBJ1-3; D is possibly TRBD1 (6 bases). V was clipped by 2 bases and J by 4 bases, with 13 bases between them. Germline CDR1 reads SGHKS; CDR2 reads YYEKEE (reference sequence). CDR3 size: 15 residues. CDR3 bases: TGTGCCAGCAGCTTATACTTAACAGGGGGAAACACCATATATTTT. It translates to CASSLYLTGGNTIYF. The entire variable domain, with the rest obtained from reference TRBV5-5 and TRBJ1-3, is as follows: DAGVTQSPTHLIKTRGQQVTLRCSPISGHKSVSWYQQVLGQGPQFIFQYYEKEERGRGNFPDRFSARQFPNYSSELNVNALLLGDSALYLCASSLYLTGGNTIYFGEGSWLTVV.

This rearrangement joins TRBV3-1 (or the pseudogene TRBV3-2) to TRBJ2-1, with D possibly matching TRBD1 (5 bases). The CDR3 contains 14 residues. Germline assignment: CDR1 LGHDT and CDR2 YNNKEL (reference sequence). Deletions cut 3 bases from V and 4 bases from J, with 10 bases between. The CDR3 protein is CASSQQGRYNEQFF. In DNA form, the CDR3 reads TGTGCCAGCAGCCAGCAGGGTAGGTACAATGAGCAGTTCTTC.

The V gene is TRBV28, the J gene TRBJ1-2; unclear D gene. Germline V CDR1 and CDR2: MDHEN, SYDVKM. V was cut by 7 bases and J by 5 bases, with 20 bases left in between. The CDR3 consists of 15 residues. CDR3 in DNA: TGTGCCAGCACCCCTGCGGAACGGAGACTTTATGGCTACACCTTC. This sequence encodes CASTPAERRLYGYTF.

This CDR3 is CASKLIPGQGPNTEAFF. The CDR3 bases are TGTGCCAGTAAGCTAATACCGGGACAGGGCCCGAACACTGAAGCTTTCTTT. The chain is built from TRBV19 and TRBJ1-1, with TRBD1 identical over 9 bases. Germline V gene lookup returns CDR1 LNHDA and CDR2 SQIVND (reference sequence). After removal of 7 bases from V and 1 base from J, the junction contained 13 bases not matched to a gene. CDR3 length: 17 amino acids.

In nucleotides, the CDR3 is TGTGCCAGCAGTTATTCCCCGGGACAGGGGGCCGGAGGCTACACCTTC. It codes for CASSYSPGQGAGGYTF. The V gene is TRBV6-2 or TRBV6-3, the J gene TRBJ1-2; 12 bases are a match to TRBD1. V was pared by 3 bases and J by 8 bases, with 10 bases of the junction left unmatched. Germline V lookup: CDR1 MNHEY, CDR2 SVGEGT. This CDR3 is 16 amino acids long.

The J gene is TRBJ2-5, the V gene TRBV5-4; TRBD2 matches at 10 bases. This CDR3 comprises 16 residues. Losses at the gene ends were 1 base for V and 5 bases for J; bases not matched to a gene: 8. The V gene's germline CDR1 is SGHNT and CDR2 YYREEE (reference sequence). The CDR3 is CASSLSKRGGQETQYF. CDR3 nucleotides: TGTGCCAGCAGCTTGAGTAAGCGGGGGGGCCAGGAGACCCAGTACTTC.

The rearrangement joins TRBV10-3 to TRBJ2-2; D not resolved. The germline V and J ends were trimmed by 0 bases and 8 bases, with 16 bases remaining between them. CDR1 and CDR2 (germline): ENHRY, SYGVKD. This CDR3 has 16 residues. CDR3 protein: CAISESPASEFGELFF. The CDR3 DNA reads as TGTGCCATCAGTGAGTCCCCCGCGAGTGAATTTGGGGAGCTGTTTTTT.

V usage is TRBV7-8 and J usage is TRBJ2-5; D gene uncertain. CDR1 is SGHVS and CDR2 is FQNEAQ in the germline V gene. This CDR3 is built from 13 residues. The V end was cut by 4 bases, the J end by 7 bases, with 13 bases between. CDR3 in DNA: TGTGCCAGCAGCTCGACTCGGTCGGTGACCCAGTACTTC. Amino acids: CASSSTRSVTQYF.

The genes are TRBV5-4 and TRBJ1-6; TRBD1 agrees at 11 bases. The V and J ends lost 3 bases and 3 bases, in that order; junction bases with no gene match: 5. Looked up from germline, CDR1 is SGHNT and CDR2 is YYREEE (reference sequence). This CDR3 comprises 17 residues. As DNA, the CDR3 is TGTGCCAGCAGCTCCCGGACAGGGGGCGGCTATAATTCACCCCTCCACTTT. It translates to CASSSRTGGGYNSPLHF.

The J gene is TRBJ2-1, the V gene TRBV7-9, with 8 bases aligning to TRBD1. The V and J ends lost 6 bases and 0 bases, in that order; junction bases with no gene match: 1. The CDR3 extends over 14 amino acids. Germline loops: CDR1 SEHNR, CDR2 FQNEAQ (reference sequence). This CDR3 is CASRDRASYNEQFF. The CDR3 coding sequence is TGTGCCAGCAGGGACAGGGCCTCCTACAATGAGCAGTTCTTC.

V is TRBV5-1 and J is TRBJ1-1; D is unresolved. The CDR3 consists of 14 residues. In germline, CDR1 is SGHRS, CDR2 YFSETQ. Between the trimmed V and J ends, which lost 0 bases and 1 base, there was a span of 7 bases. In nucleotides, the CDR3 is TGCGCCAGCAGCTTGGCCCGGGAGAACACTGAAGCTTTCTTT. As protein: CASSLARENTEAFF.

This chain links TRBV7-2 with TRBJ1-1; D possibly corresponds to TRBD1 (6 bases). In germline, CDR1 is SGHTA, CDR2 FQGNSA. V lost 4 bases and J 12 bases, leaving 18 bases between the germline ends. This CDR3 is 13 amino acids long. CDR3 loop: CASSWSPGQASFF. In DNA form, the CDR3 reads TGTGCCAGCAGCTGGTCGCCGGGACAAGCGTCTTTCTTT.

V and J are TRBV7-7 and TRBJ2-5, with 7 nucleotides matching TRBD1. After removal of 1 base from V and 1 base from J, the junction contained 3 bases not matched to a gene. The CDR3 length is 15 residues. Germline CDR1 SSHAT, CDR2 FNYEAQ (reference sequence). The CDR3 DNA follows: TGTGCCAGCAGCTTAGATAGGGGGCCCCAAGAGACCCAGTACTTC. It encodes CASSLDRGPQETQYF.

This chain joins TRBV7-5 and TRBJ1-2. TRBV7-5 is a pseudogene locus. CDR3 length: 13 residues. CDR3 protein: CVRTNPNQRGYTF. The DNA of the CDR3 is TGTGTCAGAACCAACCCCAACCAGAGGGGCTACACCTTC.

The V call is TRBV20-1, the J call TRBJ2-1, with 7 bases lining up with TRBD2. The CDR3 contains 11 residues. The germline V gene encodes CDR1 DFQATT and CDR2 SNEGSKA (reference sequence). Unmatched junction bases numbered 4, after V lost 6 bases and J lost 8 bases. CDR3 loop: CSAAGLDEQFF. CDR3 nucleotides: TGCAGTGCGGCTGGACTAGATGAGCAGTTCTTC.